A selection of T cell receptor beta chains follows, all from one sample in a study of CD8 T cells in Susac syndrome. Via MiXCR, TCRdb re-called the immunoSEQ multiplex PCR reads, giving one row per CDR3 protein. The sample yields 95,000 to 150,000 distinct CDR3 sequences, 96% seen once. Sequenced input: CD4+ T cells from PBMCs. The receptors stem from a human donor with Susac syndrome. Both conserved end residues are part of each CDR3. The D gene is left open where the match is weak. The size entry is marked missing in some rows and otherwise reads once, few, many or a size class.

j_call | v_call | cdr3_length | clone_size | d_call | cdr3_nt | cdr3_aa
TRBJ2-1 | TRBV15 | 13 | . | TRBD2 | TGTGCCACCAGCAGAGATGGGAGGGATGAGCAGTTCTTC | CATSRDGRDEQFF
TRBJ2-5 | TRBV6-6 | 11 | . | . | TGTGCCAGCAGTACCGGGGGGCCCCAGTACTTC | CASSTGGPQYF
TRBJ1-2 | TRBV27 | 14 | . | . | TGTGCCAGCAGTTTCTCCCCTCTCAGTAATGGCTACACCTTC | CASSFSPLSNGYTF
TRBJ2-2 | TRBV7-2 | 12 | . | . | TGTGCCAGCAGCTCTTACACCGGGGAGCTGTTTTTT | CASSSYTGELFF
TRBJ2-3 | TRBV30 | 12 | . | . | TGTGCCTGGATTGGGACCACAGATACGCAGTATTTT | CAWIGTTDTQYF
TRBJ2-1 | TRBV20-1 | 16 | . | TRBD2 | TGCAGTGCTCGACTAGCGGGAGGGCCTGTTTCAAATGAGCAGTTCTTC | CSARLAGGPVSNEQFF
TRBJ2-5 | TRBV7-9 | 14 | once | . | TGTGCCAGCAGCCCGGGCCCATTAGGAGAGACCCAGTACTTC | CASSPGPLGETQYF
TRBJ2-5 | TRBV30 | 12 | . | . | TGTGCCTGGAAGGGGTGGCAAGAGACCCAGTACTTC | CAWKGWQETQYF
TRBJ2-7 | TRBV6-5 | 14 | . | TRBD1 | TGTGCCAGCAGGACAGGGCCCCCCTTCTACGAGCAGTACTTC | CASRTGPPFYEQYF
TRBJ2-6 | TRBV7-2 | 14 | . | TRBD1 | TGTGCCAGCAGTCCAGGACAGGGAGGAAACGTCCTGACTTTC | CASSPGQGGNVLTF
TRBJ1-2 | TRBV5-6 | 12 | . | . | TGTGCCAGCAGTTCCTGGCGATATCGGATCACCTTC | CASSSWRYRITF
TRBJ1-1 | TRBV28 | 13 | . | . | TGTGCCAGCAGTTCCCGGTTGGGCACTGAAGCTTTCTTT | CASSSRLGTEAFF
TRBJ1-2 | TRBV19 | 11 | . | . | TGTGCCAGTCAGCTAAACTATGGCTACACCTTC | CASQLNYGYTF
TRBJ2-7 | TRBV4-1 | 15 | . | . | TGCGCCAGCAGCCTTAACTACTTCAGGGGTTACGAGCAGTACTTC | CASSLNYFRGYEQYF
TRBJ2-1 | TRBV9 | 13 | . | TRBD1 | TGTGCCAGCACCAGACAGGGGGGGACCGAGCAGTTCTTC | CASTRQGGTEQFF
TRBJ2-5 | TRBV5-6 | 17 | . | . | TGTGCCAGCAGCGGGTCCAAGAGACAAACTAGAGCAGAGACCCAGTACTTC | CASSGSKRQTRAETQYF
TRBJ2-5 | TRBV9 | 14 | . | . | TGTGCCAGCAGCGCCTATCCCGAGAGCGAGACCCAGTACTTC | CASSAYPESETQYF
TRBJ2-7 | TRBV5-1 | 16 | . | . | TGCGCCAGCAGCTTGGGATCTTTCGGGACCTCCTACGAGCAGTACTTC | CASSLGSFGTSYEQYF
TRBJ2-5 | TRBV29-1 | 12 | few | TRBD1 | TGCAGCGTTAGGACAGGGGAAGAGACCCAGTACTTC | CSVRTGEETQYF
TRBJ1-5 | TRBV12-3/TRBV12-4 | 15 | . | . | TGTGCCAGCAGCCTCCACCAATCGGCTACACAGCCCCAGCATTTT | CASSLHQSATQPQHF
TRBJ1-2 | TRBV20-1 | 12 | . | . | TGCAGTGCTAGACAGGGGACCGGTGGCTACACCTTC | CSARQGTGGYTF
TRBJ2-2 | TRBV24-1 | 16 | . | TRBD1 | TGTGCCACCAGTGATGCCGGGACAGGGACCACCGGGGAGCTGTTTTTT | CATSDAGTGTTGELFF
TRBJ1-2 | TRBV12-3/TRBV12-4 | 14 | . | . | TGTGCCAGCACTAAGACAGCCCCTAACTATGGCTACACCTTC | CASTKTAPNYGYTF
TRBJ1-1 | TRBV14 | 13 | . | . | TGTGCCAGCAGCCATGAGGGTTTAACTGAAGCTTTCTTT | CASSHEGLTEAFF
TRBJ2-7 | TRBV7-2 | 17 | . | TRBD2 | TGTGCCAGCAGCTTAGGAGGTGTAAGCGGGAGATCCTACGAGCAGTACTTC | CASSLGGVSGRSYEQYF
TRBJ1-1 | TRBV20-1 | 13 | once | . | TGCAGTGCTAGACGCCTCGATAAGACTGAAGCTTTCTTT | CSARRLDKTEAFF
TRBJ2-1 | TRBV20-1 | 15 | . | TRBD2 | TGCAGTGCTCGTCTACTAGCGGGAGCTTACAATGAGCAGTTCTTC | CSARLLAGAYNEQFF
TRBJ1-1 | TRBV29-1 | 13 | . | TRBD1 | TGCAGCGCCGGGGGACAGGGAAAAACTGAAGCTTTCTTT | CSAGGQGKTEAFF
TRBJ2-5 | TRBV5-6 | 14 | . | . | TGTGCCAGCAGCTTGCAGTTAACTGGGGGGACCCAGTACTTC | CASSLQLTGGTQYF
TRBJ1-2 | TRBV15 | 13 | . | . | TGTGCCACCGGGATCCCCAAGAACTATGGCTACACCTTC | CATGIPKNYGYTF
TRBJ1-1 | TRBV5-6 | 15 | . | TRBD1 | TGTGCCAGCAGCTTCTGGACAGGGAAGGACACTGAAGCTTTCTTT | CASSFWTGKDTEAFF
TRBJ1-3 | TRBV5-6 | 16 | once | TRBD1 | TGTGCCAGCAGCTTGTTGGCAGGGGGATCTGGAAACACCATATATTTT | CASSLLAGGSGNTIYF
TRBJ2-7 | TRBV4-2 | 13 | . | TRBD1 | TGTGCCAGCAGCCCGACAGGGCCCTACGAGCAGTACTTC | CASSPTGPYEQYF
TRBJ2-5 | TRBV28 | 13 | . | TRBD2 | TGTGCCAGCAGCCCTAGCGGGCAAGAGACCCAGTACTTC | CASSPSGQETQYF
TRBJ2-5 | TRBV24-1 | 15 | . | . | TGTGCCACCAGTGATCCCCGGTCACAGGGAGAGACCCAGTACTTC | CATSDPRSQGETQYF
TRBJ2-7 | TRBV29-1 | 13 | . | TRBD1 | TGCAGCGCCTGGACAGGGGGCACTGGCGAGCAGTACTTC | CSAWTGGTGEQYF
TRBJ2-7 | TRBV29-1 | 14 | once | TRBD1 | TGCAGCGTTCTGAGGGGGACAGGGAAAAACGAGCAGTACTTC | CSVLRGTGKNEQYF
TRBJ2-7 | TRBV7-6 | 13 | once | TRBD1 | TGTGCCAGCAGCTTACAGGACAGGCACGAGCAGTACTTC | CASSLQDRHEQYF
TRBJ2-1 | TRBV29-1 | 16 | . | TRBD1 | TGCAGCGTAACCGGGACAGGGGCTCTGGTCTACAATGAGCAGTTCTTC | CSVTGTGALVYNEQFF
TRBJ2-5 | TRBV5-1 | 14 | . | TRBD1 | TGCGCCAGCAGCTGGACAGGGGACGGAGAGACCCAGTACTTC | CASSWTGDGETQYF
TRBJ2-1 | TRBV5-1 | 16 | . | . | TGCGCCAGCAGCAACAACCCGGCAGTTCAATACAATGAGCAGTTCTTC | CASSNNPAVQYNEQFF
TRBJ2-3 | TRBV30 | 16 | . | . | TGTGCCTGGAGTTCCCTCCAAGGGGGTCCCACAGATACGCAGTATTTT | CAWSSLQGGPTDTQYF